This entry is about one T cell receptor beta chain. A Seattle source enrolled patients during active infection and followed them longitudinally. This table comes from immunoSEQ multiplex PCR, and its TCRdb copy is limited to in-frame clones, with some not included. The sample comprises some 220,000 clones, more than 75% of which are singletons, and approximately 5.2% rests with the top ten. The sample belongs to a study of blood T cell repertoires in COVID-19. Trimming took 5 bases from V and 6 from J; bases not matched to a gene: 14. Germline CDR1 is MNHEY and CDR2 is SVGEGT. The CDR3 length is 17 residues.

This sequence was found in a woman between 65 and 79 years old with COVID-19, enrolled during active disease. Sample: peripheral blood. The chain joins TRBV6-2 or TRBV6-3 to TRBJ2-1; 9 positions agree with TRBD1. The CDR3 DNA reads as TGTGCCAGCAGTACTCGGCCCGGGACAGGGTCGTTCAATGAGCAGTTCTTC. Translated: CASSTRPGTGSFNEQFF.